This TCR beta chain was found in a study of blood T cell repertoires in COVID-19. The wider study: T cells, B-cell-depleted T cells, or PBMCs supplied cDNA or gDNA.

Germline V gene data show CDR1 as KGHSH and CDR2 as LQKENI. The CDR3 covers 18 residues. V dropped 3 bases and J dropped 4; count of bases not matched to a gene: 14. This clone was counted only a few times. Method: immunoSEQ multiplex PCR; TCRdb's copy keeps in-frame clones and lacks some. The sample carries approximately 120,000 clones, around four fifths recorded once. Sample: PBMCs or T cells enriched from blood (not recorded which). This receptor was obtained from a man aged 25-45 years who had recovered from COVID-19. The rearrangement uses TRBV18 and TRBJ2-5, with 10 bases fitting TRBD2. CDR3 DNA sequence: TGTGCCAGCTCACCCCGGGTACCTCAGCGGGGGGGCGGAGAGACCCAGTACTTC. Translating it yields CASSPRVPQRGGGETQYF. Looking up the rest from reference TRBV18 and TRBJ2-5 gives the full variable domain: NAGVMQNPRHLVRRRGQEARLRCSPMKGHSHVYWYRQLPEEGLKFMVYLQKENIIDESGMPKERFSAEFPKEGPSILRIQQVVRGDSAAYFCASSPRVPQRGGGETQYFGPGTRLLVL.